Given below is one T cell receptor beta chain in context. Enrolled through a virtual design, the participants were between 18 and 89 years of age and came from fewer than 30 US areas. Cohort 3 donors counted as recovered after two negative PCRs, clearance, or resolved symptoms. V lost 6 bases to trimming and J lost 5 bases, with 11 bases between them. Germline assignment: CDR1 MNHEY and CDR2 SVGAGI. CDR3 length: 12 residues. The sample is drawn from a study of blood T cell repertoires in COVID-19. Study background: T cells, B-cell-depleted T cells, or PBMCs supplied cDNA or gDNA.

In the original processing: Amplification with reference gene primers provided the estimates of nucleated cell counts. TCRdb keeps only in-frame clones here, not all; method: immunoSEQ multiplex PCR. V and J calls and clone size follow that table, whereas D and trimming were derived from the DNA. This table has 250,000 to 300,000 clones, under 90% appearing once. This chain joins TRBV6-5 and TRBJ2-7; D remains ambiguous. The sequenced sample was PBMCs or T cells enriched from blood (not recorded which). This sequence was found in a man aged 18 to 35 who had recovered from COVID-19. This CDR3 is CASRVPVDEQYF. In nucleotides, the CDR3 is TGTGCCAGCAGGGTTCCAGTGGACGAGCAGTACTTC.